The next 11 T cell receptor beta chains were all read from a single sample in a study of blood T cells in healthy people across ages. With a J-beta primer mix and a sample-barcoded 5' primer, a second PCR ran roughly 7 to 11 cycles. TCRdb re-called the 5' RACE reads through MiXCR, storing one row per CDR3 protein. The data hold hundreds of thousands of distinct CDR3 sequences, with 21% observed a single time. The sequenced sample was blood. These receptors were taken from a man aged 70 or older in good health.

J is TRBJ2-5 and V is TRBV27; D may be TRBD2 (5 bases). Germline CDR1 is MNHEY and CDR2 is SMNVEV (reference sequence). This CDR3 is 14 amino acids long. Trimming took 2 bases from V and 5 from J, leaving 12 bases between them. The chain's CDR3 is CASSLSGRGETQYF. DNA of the CDR3: TGTGCCAGCAGTTTAAGCGGCAGAGGCGAGACCCAGTACTTC.

Remarks on this clonotype: The junction does not match germline at one end; this may be a read error. This chain connects TRBV4-1 to TRBJ2-2; D possibly corresponds to TRBD1 (6 bases). The CDR3 length is 16 residues. Germline V gives CDR1 MGHRA, CDR2 YSYEKL. The CDR3 protein is CASSQVSGANTGELSF. The CDR3 nucleotides are TGCGCCAGCAGCCAAGTTTCAGGGGCGAACACCGGGGAGCTGTCTTTT.

This clonotype was recorded many times. V usage is TRBV7-9 and J usage is TRBJ2-1; no clear D. The germline V gene encodes CDR1 SEHNR and CDR2 FQNEAQ (reference sequence). The CDR3 runs to 13 residues. Trimming removed 5 bases from V and 7 bases from J, with 12 bases in between. In DNA form, the CDR3 reads TGTGCCAGCAGCCCCATCCCCGGAAATGAGCAGTTCTTC. It codes for CASSPIPGNEQFF.

The J gene is TRBJ2-1, the V gene TRBV28; D is possibly TRBD2 (6 bases). The better agreement between TRBJ2-7 and the DNA end casts doubt on the J call. CDR1 and CDR2 (germline): MDHEN, SYDVKM. The CDR3 contains 14 residues. In DNA form, the CDR3 reads TGTGCCAGCAGTCCTGGGGGGATCGGCTACGAGCAGTACTTC. Its protein product is CASSPGGIGYEQYF.

This clonotype was observed a handful of times. The V and J genes are TRBV4-1 and TRBJ2-2; 7 bases are shared with TRBD2. Germline values: CDR1 MGHRA, CDR2 YSYEKL. The CDR3 is 15 amino acids. The V gene end was trimmed by 6 bases and the J gene end by 2 bases; junction bases not matched to a gene: 6. The CDR3 DNA reads as TGCGCCAGCAGTTGGGAGCGGGAAAACACCGGGGAGCTGTTTTTT. This gives the protein CASSWERENTGELFF.

This clonotype was found a few times. The rearrangement links TRBV11-2 to TRBJ2-4; 9 bases fit TRBD2. The CDR3 length is 15 residues. With V trimmed by 3 bases and J by 3 bases, 3 bases remained unmatched. CDR1 is SGHAT, CDR2 FQNNGV, per germline. CDR3 nucleotides: TGTGCCAGCAGCTTGGTAGCGGGAGACAAAAACATTCAGTACTTC. It encodes CASSLVAGDKNIQYF.

The table lists this clonotype with a few counts. One end of the junction does not line up with germline, which may come from a read error. CDR3 in amino acids: CASSYQLGLAGRVDTQCF. The CDR3 DNA reads TGTGCCAGCAGCTACCAATTAGGACTAGCGGGGAGGGTAGATACGCAGTGTTTT. The chain couples TRBV7-8 to TRBJ2-3, with 12 bases lining up with TRBD2. The germline CDR1 and CDR2 sequences are SGHVS and FQNEAQ. CDR3 size: 18 residues.

This clonotype was picked up a small number of times. The chain carries TRBV28 and TRBJ1-2, with D perhaps matching TRBD1 (5 bases). Germline assignment: CDR1 MDHEN and CDR2 SYDVKM. The CDR3 extends over 14 amino acids. V lost 6 bases and J 0 bases, leaving 11 bases between the germline ends. The DNA of the CDR3 is TGTGCCAGCAGACCTGGGACCCCTAACTATGGCTACACCTTC. Protein product: CASRPGTPNYGYTF.

The chain is built from TRBV11-2 and TRBJ1-2, with 7 bases matching TRBD1. This CDR3 has 13 residues. Germline lookup yields CDR1 SGHAT and CDR2 FQNNGV. With 4 bases clipped from V and 6 bases from J, the junction kept 5 bases outside the gene matches. The CDR3: CASSSYRGDGYTF. In DNA form, the CDR3 reads TGTGCCAGCAGCTCCTACAGGGGCGATGGCTACACCTTC.

This clonotype was counted at least ten times. The V call is TRBV29-1, the J call TRBJ2-5; a weak D match, TRBD1 (5 bases). The CDR3 consists of 16 residues. Trimming removed 1 base from V and 0 bases from J, with 15 bases in between. CDR1 and CDR2 from the germline V gene are SQVTM and ANQGSEA. CDR3 DNA: TGCAGCGTTGAAGTGACAGAACAGCGAAACCAAGAGACCCAGTACTTC. Translating gives CSVEVTEQRNQETQYF.

This clonotype was seen a few times. One junction end disagrees with the germline gene, perhaps due to a read error. The rearrangement uses TRBV5-6 and TRBJ1-2, with a weak D call TRBD1 (5 bases). The CDR3 consists of 16 residues. Per the germline V gene, CDR1 is SGHDT and CDR2 is YYEEEE. The CDR3 region is CASSLPDSVDFYGYIF. CDR3 bases: TGTGCCAGCAGCTTGCCCGACAGCGTCGACTTCTATGGCTACATCTTC.